Listed below are T cell receptor beta chains from one sample, sequenced in a study of brain T cells in children with intractable seizures. Generated by immunoSEQ multiplex PCR, the TCRdb table keeps only in-frame clones and is missing some. The sample has 340,000 or so clones; 93% are singletons. Sequences were derived from peripheral blood, sampled approximately 5 months after surgery. The receptors shown here come from a boy under two years old with tuberous sclerosis and intractable seizures. Both conserved end residues are part of each CDR3. The D gene is left open where the match is weak. Expanded clones get a size class; other rows say once, few or many, or leave the size out.

J gene | clone size | D gene | V gene | CDR3 DNA | CDR3 protein
TRBJ2-3 | - | TRBD2 | TRBV28 | TGTGCCAGCAGCGGAAGCGGGAGGGCCTTTTGGAGCACAGATACGCAGTATTTT | CASSGSGRAFWSTDTQYF
TRBJ2-3 | - | TRBD2 | TRBV27 | TGTGCCAGCAGTGGCGGGAGGGGCACAGATACGCAGTATTTT | CASSGGRGTDTQYF
TRBJ1-6 | - | TRBD1 | TRBV9 | TGTGCCAGCAGCGCCCAAGACAGGGTTTCGCCGTCACCCCTCCACTTT | CASSAQDRVSPSPLHF
TRBJ2-5 | - | - | TRBV20-1 | TGCAGTGCTAGTGAGCCCGGGGGCCAAGAGACCCAGTACTTC | CSASEPGGQETQYF
TRBJ2-7 | - | TRBD2 | TRBV3-1/TRBV3-2 | TGTGCCAGCAGCCAAGCTAGCGGGAGGGCCTACGAGCAGTACTTC | CASSQASGRAYEQYF
TRBJ1-1 | many | - | TRBV7-9 | TGTGCCAGCAGCTTAGCGGGGTTCACGAACACTGAAGCTTTCTTT | CASSLAGFTNTEAFF
TRBJ1-4 | - | TRBD1 | TRBV6-2/TRBV6-3 | TGTGCCAGCAGTGGGCGGACAGGGAGAGGGGAAAAACTGTTTTTT | CASSGRTGRGEKLFF
TRBJ2-2 | - | TRBD2 | TRBV27 | TGTGCCAGCAGTCCTACCGGGACTACGAACACCGGGGAGCTGTTTTTT | CASSPTGTTNTGELFF
TRBJ2-3 | - | - | TRBV10-1 | TGCGCCAGCTCACAGGGCCCCACAGATACGCAGTATTTT | CASSQGPTDTQYF
TRBJ2-1 | - | - | TRBV30 | TGTGCCTGGAGTGAGGGTAGAGGCCTCTACAATGAGCAGTTCTTC | CAWSEGRGLYNEQFF
TRBJ2-1 | - | TRBD2 | TRBV30 | TGTGCCTGGAGTGTACTGAGAGCGGGGCTCGAGGAGCAGTTCTTC | CAWSVLRAGLEEQFF
TRBJ1-2 | - | - | TRBV7-8 | TGTGCCAGCAGCTCGTTACCGGGAGTTTCGTATGGCTACACCTTC | CASSSLPGVSYGYTF
TRBJ1-2 | - | - | TRBV7-9 | TGTGCCAGCAGCTTAAATCCCTATGGCTACACCTTC | CASSLNPYGYTF
TRBJ2-2 | - | TRBD2 | TRBV30 | TGTGCCTGGAGACTAGCGGGGGGAACCGGGGAGCTGTTTTTT | CAWRLAGGTGELFF
TRBJ2-3 | - | TRBD2 | TRBV11-3 | TGTGCCAGCCCAGCCAGCGGGAGGGCCTCAGATACGCAGTATTTT | CASPASGRASDTQYF
TRBJ1-1 | - | - | TRBV6-5 | TGTGCCAGCAGTTACTCGATTCCGGCGTCCACTGAAGCTTTCTTT | CASSYSIPASTEAFF
TRBJ2-1 | - | - | TRBV7-9 | TGTGCCAGCAGCGAGCCCGAATCTAAGAATGAGCAGTTCTTC | CASSEPESKNEQFF
TRBJ1-6 | - | TRBD1 | TRBV9 | TGTGCCAGCAGCGGCTCCGGGACAGGGGGCGAGAGCTCCTATAATTCACCCCTCCACTTT | CASSGSGTGGESSYNSPLHF
TRBJ2-3 | - | - | TRBV21-1 | TGTGCCAGCAGGACTAGCGGGGGGGCCGACACAGATACGCAGTATTTT | CASRTSGGADTDTQYF
TRBJ2-3 | - | TRBD2 | TRBV20-1 | TGCAGTGCTAGTGGGCGGGAGCAAGATACGCAGTATTTT | CSASGREQDTQYF
TRBJ1-1 | - | - | TRBV3-1/TRBV3-2 | TGTGCCAGCAGCCAAGGATCCAGGGGCTCTGAAGCTTTCTTT | CASSQGSRGSEAFF
TRBJ2-2 | - | TRBD1 | TRBV11-2 | TGTGCCAGCAGCTCAACAGGGGTTTATAACACCGGGGAGCTGTTTTTT | CASSSTGVYNTGELFF
TRBJ2-5 | - | - | TRBV24-1 | TGTGCCACCAGTGATTTCAGTGGACGGCGGGAGACCCAGTACTTC | CATSDFSGRRETQYF
TRBJ1-3 | - | - | TRBV4-1 | TGCGCCAGCAGCCAAGATCCGCGGACTGACGGAAACACCATATATTTT | CASSQDPRTDGNTIYF
TRBJ1-4 | - | - | TRBV6-6 | TGTGCCAGCAGTTACTGGGGGGCGGGTGAAAAACTGTTTTTT | CASSYWGAGEKLFF
TRBJ2-5 | - | - | TRBV5-8 | TGTGCCAGCAGCTTGAGAGGGGAAGAGACCCAGTACTTC | CASSLRGEETQYF
TRBJ1-1 | - | - | TRBV15 | TGTGCCACCAGCAGAGAGCAGGACACTGAAGCTTTCTTT | CATSREQDTEAFF
TRBJ2-2 | - | TRBD2 | TRBV11-1 | TGTGCCAGCAGCTTATCTTCTAGCGGGGGCGGGGAGCTGTTTTTT | CASSLSSSGGGELFF
TRBJ1-2 | - | - | TRBV21-1 | TGTGCCAGCAGCCTTCGGACAGGGAAGTATGGCTACACCTTC | CASSLRTGKYGYTF
TRBJ2-4 | once | TRBD2 | TRBV6-4 | TGTGCCAGCAGCGAATTCGGGACTAGCGGTGTATGGTACTTC | CASSEFGTSGVWYF
TRBJ1-1 | - | TRBD1 | TRBV7-9 | TGTGCCAGCAGCTCCTGGACAGGGACGTGGACTGAAGCTTTCTTT | CASSSWTGTWTEAFF
TRBJ2-1 | - | TRBD2 | TRBV28 | TGTGCCAGCAGTTTTCCGGGACTAGGCCCCAATGAGCAGTTCTTC | CASSFPGLGPNEQFF
TRBJ2-7 | - | TRBD2 | TRBV9 | TGTGCCAGCAGCCCGACTAGCGGGCTTGCCTACGAGCAGTACTTC | CASSPTSGLAYEQYF
TRBJ2-1 | - | TRBD2 | TRBV6-5 | TGTGCCAGCAGCACTAGCGGAGTCTCCTACAATGAGCAGTTCTTC | CASSTSGVSYNEQFF
TRBJ1-5 | - | TRBD1 | TRBV10-3 | TGTGCCATCAGTAAATCTACAGGGGCTAGCAATCAGCCCCAGCATTTT | CAISKSTGASNQPQHF
TRBJ1-1 | - | - | TRBV19 | TGTGCCAGTAGTATTACGGCAGGGAGCACTGAAGCTTTCTTT | CASSITAGSTEAFF
TRBJ2-5 | once | TRBD2 | TRBV6-2/TRBV6-3 | TGTGCCAGCAGTTACCCACTAGCGGAGGAGGGAGAGACCCAGTACTTC | CASSYPLAEEGETQYF
TRBJ2-3 | - | - | TRBV13 | TGTGCCAGCAGCTTAGAGGGTAGCACAGATACGCAGTATTTT | CASSLEGSTDTQYF
TRBJ2-1 | - | TRBD2 | TRBV4-1 | TGCGCCAGCAGCCTATGGACTAGCGGCTCCTACAATGAGCAGTTCTTC | CASSLWTSGSYNEQFF
TRBJ2-2 | - | TRBD1 | TRBV3-1/TRBV3-2 | TGTGCCAGCAGCCAACTCAGGGGGCGAGACACCGGGGAGCTGTTTTTT | CASSQLRGRDTGELFF
TRBJ1-1 | - | - | TRBV4-1 | TGCGCCAGCAGCCAACCCCTGAGGGAGGGGCCCACTGAAGCTTTCTTT | CASSQPLREGPTEAFF
TRBJ1-4 | - | - | TRBV2 | TGTGCCAGCAGTGAGTCGGCGGGCTTTAATGAAAAACTGTTTTTT | CASSESAGFNEKLFF
TRBJ2-3 | - | - | TRBV12-2 | TGTGCAAGTCGCTTAGTATCGCAGAACACAGATACGCAGTATTTT | CASRLVSQNTDTQYF
TRBJ1-2 | - | - | TRBV27 | TGTGCCAGCAGAGACCGGGGGGTAGGAGGCTACACCTTC | CASRDRGVGGYTF
TRBJ1-3 | - | - | TRBV5-8 | TGTGCCAGCAGCTTGCTCAGAGGGATCGTAAACACCATATATTTT | CASSLLRGIVNTIYF
TRBJ2-7 | once | - | TRBV27 | TGTGCCAGCAGCACAGGATTATCCTACGAGCAGTACTTC | CASSTGLSYEQYF
TRBJ2-5 | - | - | TRBV6-5 | TGTGCCTCGGGGGTCCCAGAGACCCAGTACTTC | CASGVPETQYF
TRBJ2-3 | - | - | TRBV14 | TGTGCCAGCAGCCAAGATCGGCTAAAGAGCACAGATACGCAGTATTTT | CASSQDRLKSTDTQYF
TRBJ1-5 | - | TRBD1 | TRBV5-1 | TGCGCCAGCAGCTTGGAGACAGGGCGGCAGCCCCAGCATTTT | CASSLETGRQPQHF
TRBJ1-5 | - | - | TRBV2 | TGTGCCAGCAGTCGGACTGTTAATAGCAATCAGCCCCAGCATTTT | CASSRTVNSNQPQHF
TRBJ1-1 | - | - | TRBV7-2 | TGTGCCAGCAGCTTCCGGACAGACACTGAAGCTTTCTTT | CASSFRTDTEAFF
TRBJ2-6 | - | TRBD1 | TRBV7-9 | TGTGCCAGCAGCTTGCGGGGGACAGGGATCTCTGGGGCCAACGTCCTGACTTTC | CASSLRGTGISGANVLTF
TRBJ1-1 | - | - | TRBV27 | TGTGCCAGCAGTCCCATACCTAGGTGGGGCACGAACACTGAAGCTTTCTTT | CASSPIPRWGTNTEAFF